This T cell receptor (beta chain) was retrieved from a study of blood T cell repertoires in COVID-19. As for the study in general: Italy, Spain and the United States were the sources of the convalescent and acute COVID-19 samples. The cDNA or gDNA used as material had been derived from T cells, B-cell-depleted T cells, or PBMCs.

V was clipped by 1 base and J by 0 bases, with 13 bases between them. This CDR3 has 17 residues. Germline assignment: CDR1 MGHRA and CDR2 YSYEKL. Original analysis: Using reference gene primer amplification, nucleated cell counts were estimated. TCRdb keeps only in-frame clones here, not all; method: immunoSEQ multiplex PCR. V and J calls and clone size are as listed in that table; D and trimming were resolved from the DNA. The sample consists of approximately 97,000 clones, approximately 91% of them appearing once. This chain uses TRBV4-1 with TRBJ1-5; no reliable D call. The sequencing input was peripheral blood. This sequence was found in a man between 18 and 29 years old with acute or convalescent COVID-19. The CDR3 sequence is CASSQVGLEGSNQPQHF. The CDR3 DNA sequence: TGCGCCAGCAGCCAAGTAGGCCTTGAGGGTAGCAATCAGCCCCAGCATTTT.